The rows below give T cell receptor beta chains drawn from one sample of a study of blood T cell repertoires in COVID-19. Profiling relied on immunoSEQ multiplex PCR, and the TCRdb table lists in-frame clones only, not all of them. The table shows tens of thousands of clones, with roughly nine tenths occurring only once. The specimen was peripheral blood. The receptors come from a woman aged 55 to 70 with COVID-19, enrolled during active disease. CDR3s include the opening cysteine and the closing phenylalanine or tryptophan. Each record gives: D gene, J gene, clone size, V gene, CDR3 DNA, CDR3 protein. D genes are given only for firm matches. Size values are once, few and many counts, or a class for expanded clones, and some rows have none.

d_gene: TRBD2; j_gene: TRBJ2-1; abundance: .; v_gene: TRBV18; CDR3nt: TGTGCCAGCTCGGGGGGGGTTCCCTCCTACAATGAGCAGTTCTTC; CDR3aa: CASSGGVPSYNEQFF
d_gene: TRBD1; j_gene: TRBJ2-5; abundance: .; v_gene: TRBV10-3; CDR3nt: TGTGCCATCAGTGAGTCGGGACAGCAAGAGACCCAGTACTTC; CDR3aa: CAISESGQQETQYF
d_gene: TRBD1; j_gene: TRBJ2-2; abundance: .; v_gene: TRBV6-2/TRBV6-3; CDR3nt: TGTGCCAGCAGTTACTCGAGAGGGGGCGCGGCCACCGGGGAGCTGTTTTTT; CDR3aa: CASSYSRGGAATGELFF
d_gene: TRBD1; j_gene: TRBJ1-2; abundance: .; v_gene: TRBV4-2; CDR3nt: TGTGCCAGCAGCCAAACAGGGGGCGGAGGCTACACCTTC; CDR3aa: CASSQTGGGGYTF
d_gene: TRBD1; j_gene: TRBJ1-3; abundance: .; v_gene: TRBV9; CDR3nt: TGTGCCAGCAGCGTGAAGGGGGCAGGGGCCCCCTCTGGAAACACCATATATTTT; CDR3aa: CASSVKGAGAPSGNTIYF
d_gene: TRBD1; j_gene: TRBJ2-7; abundance: .; v_gene: TRBV4-1; CDR3nt: TGCGCCAGCAGCCCCCGGGACAGATCCTACGAGCAGTACTTC; CDR3aa: CASSPRDRSYEQYF
d_gene: .; j_gene: TRBJ2-3; abundance: .; v_gene: TRBV6-5; CDR3nt: TGTGCCAGCAGTTCATCCCAGGGGGGAGGTGCAGATACGCAGTATTTT; CDR3aa: CASSSSQGGGADTQYF
d_gene: TRBD2; j_gene: TRBJ2-1; abundance: .; v_gene: TRBV3-1/TRBV3-2; CDR3nt: TGTGCCAGCAGCCAAGTGAGTCTAGCGGACTACAATGAGCAGTTCTTC; CDR3aa: CASSQVSLADYNEQFF
d_gene: .; j_gene: TRBJ1-6; abundance: .; v_gene: TRBV11-2; CDR3nt: TGTGCCAGCAGCTTACAGCGCACTTCACCCCTCCACTTT; CDR3aa: CASSLQRTSPLHF
d_gene: .; j_gene: TRBJ1-6; abundance: .; v_gene: TRBV7-9; CDR3nt: TGTGCCAGCAGCTTCGGCAGGGATCCACCCCTCCACTTT; CDR3aa: CASSFGRDPPLHF
d_gene: .; j_gene: TRBJ1-2; abundance: once; v_gene: TRBV11-2; CDR3nt: TGTGCCAGCAGCTCCACCGGGGTGAGACCATATGGCTACACCTTC; CDR3aa: CASSSTGVRPYGYTF
d_gene: .; j_gene: TRBJ2-3; abundance: .; v_gene: TRBV18; CDR3nt: TGTGCCAGCTCACCACCGAGCTTAGCGTTCGTGGATACGCAGTATTTT; CDR3aa: CASSPPSLAFVDTQYF
d_gene: .; j_gene: TRBJ1-6; abundance: .; v_gene: TRBV7-3; CDR3nt: TGTGCCAGCAGCTCCTTTGGGGGGAGAAATTCACCCCTCCACTTT; CDR3aa: CASSSFGGRNSPLHF
d_gene: .; j_gene: TRBJ2-1; abundance: few; v_gene: TRBV6-2/TRBV6-3; CDR3nt: TGTGCCAGCAGTTACTCGGACAGTTCGGGGATATACAATGAGCAGTTCTTC; CDR3aa: CASSYSDSSGIYNEQFF
d_gene: .; j_gene: TRBJ2-3; abundance: .; v_gene: TRBV6-1; CDR3nt: TGTGCCAGCAGTGCCCCCGCGGGATACGGCACAGATACGCAGTATTTT; CDR3aa: CASSAPAGYGTDTQYF
d_gene: .; j_gene: TRBJ2-1; abundance: .; v_gene: TRBV4-3; CDR3nt: TGCGCCAGCAGCCCAAGTGCAGGACAGACCTACAATGAGCAGTTCTTC; CDR3aa: CASSPSAGQTYNEQFF
d_gene: TRBD1; j_gene: TRBJ2-7; abundance: .; v_gene: TRBV4-1; CDR3nt: TGCGCCAGCAGCCCCGTCGGACAGGGCGACTACGAGCAGTACTTC; CDR3aa: CASSPVGQGDYEQYF
d_gene: .; j_gene: TRBJ1-5; abundance: .; v_gene: TRBV2; CDR3nt: TGTGCCAGCAGTGAATACCACGGGGGGAGTCAGCCCCAGCATTTT; CDR3aa: CASSEYHGGSQPQHF
d_gene: TRBD2; j_gene: TRBJ2-7; abundance: .; v_gene: TRBV19; CDR3nt: TGTGCCAGTAGTATATCTACTAGCGGGGAACCTACCTACGAGCAGTACTTC; CDR3aa: CASSISTSGEPTYEQYF
d_gene: TRBD1; j_gene: TRBJ2-7; abundance: .; v_gene: TRBV7-2; CDR3nt: TGTGCCAGCAGCGCCAGTGGGACAGCAACCTACGAGCAGTACTTC; CDR3aa: CASSASGTATYEQYF
d_gene: TRBD1; j_gene: TRBJ2-2; abundance: .; v_gene: TRBV5-1; CDR3nt: TGCGCCAGCAGCCCCTATTCCTCAGGGGGCGGGGAGCTGTTTTTT; CDR3aa: CASSPYSSGGGELFF
d_gene: .; j_gene: TRBJ1-2; abundance: .; v_gene: TRBV4-1; CDR3nt: TGCGCCAGCAGCCAAGATGAGGGAGGGACCTATGGCTACACCTTC; CDR3aa: CASSQDEGGTYGYTF
d_gene: TRBD1; j_gene: TRBJ2-5; abundance: once; v_gene: TRBV4-2; CDR3nt: TGTGCCAGCAGCCAGCAACCTGGACAGGACGGGGAGACCCAGTACTTC; CDR3aa: CASSQQPGQDGETQYF
d_gene: .; j_gene: TRBJ2-7; abundance: .; v_gene: TRBV5-5; CDR3nt: TGTGCCAGCAGCTTGTTTCGGGAGCAGTACTTC; CDR3aa: CASSLFREQYF
d_gene: .; j_gene: TRBJ2-4; abundance: .; v_gene: TRBV4-1; CDR3nt: TGCGCCAGCGCGGGCAGGGGGGAAAACATTCAGTACTTC; CDR3aa: CASAGRGENIQYF
d_gene: .; j_gene: TRBJ1-1; abundance: .; v_gene: TRBV6-5; CDR3nt: TGTGCCAGCAGTTACTCCCTCGGGGGGGGGAACACTGAAGCTTTCTTT; CDR3aa: CASSYSLGGGNTEAFF
d_gene: .; j_gene: TRBJ1-5; abundance: .; v_gene: TRBV28; CDR3nt: TGTGCCAGCAGGAGTGGGGGGGACACCGTTGAAAACAAGCATTTT; CDR3aa: CASRSGGDTVENKHF
d_gene: .; j_gene: TRBJ1-5; abundance: .; v_gene: TRBV7-2; CDR3nt: TGTGCCAGCAGCTTCGAGGGGGTGCAGCCCCAGCATTTT; CDR3aa: CASSFEGVQPQHF
d_gene: .; j_gene: TRBJ2-7; abundance: .; v_gene: TRBV9; CDR3nt: TGTGCCAGCAGCGTATCCGGGTCCCACGAGCAGTACTTC; CDR3aa: CASSVSGSHEQYF
d_gene: .; j_gene: TRBJ2-2; abundance: .; v_gene: TRBV9; CDR3nt: TGTGCCAGCAGCCCAGGACTCGGGACCGGGGAGCTGTTTTTT; CDR3aa: CASSPGLGTGELFF
d_gene: TRBD1; j_gene: TRBJ2-5; abundance: .; v_gene: TRBV10-3; CDR3nt: TGTGCCATGAGGGGACAGGGGGCCGGAGAGACCCAGTACTTC; CDR3aa: CAMRGQGAGETQYF
d_gene: .; j_gene: TRBJ2-1; abundance: few; v_gene: TRBV5-1; CDR3nt: TGCGCCAGCAGCTTGACTTCTAATGGCTACAATGAGCAGTTCTTC; CDR3aa: CASSLTSNGYNEQFF
d_gene: .; j_gene: TRBJ2-2; abundance: .; v_gene: TRBV4-3; CDR3nt: TGCGCCAGCAGCCAGAGGCCGCGGGGCCCCGGGGAGCTGTTTTTT; CDR3aa: CASSQRPRGPGELFF
d_gene: TRBD1; j_gene: TRBJ1-3; abundance: .; v_gene: TRBV6-5; CDR3nt: TGTGCCAGCAGTCAGGGACAGGGGGCAGGAAACACCATATATTTT; CDR3aa: CASSQGQGAGNTIYF
d_gene: .; j_gene: TRBJ1-4; abundance: .; v_gene: TRBV7-9; CDR3nt: TGTGCCAGCAGCCAGAGGGGGAGCACTAATGAAAAACTGTTTTTT; CDR3aa: CASSQRGSTNEKLFF
d_gene: .; j_gene: TRBJ1-1; abundance: .; v_gene: TRBV7-9; CDR3nt: TGTGCCAGCAGATATCTCGCTGAAGCTTTCTTT; CDR3aa: CASRYLAEAFF
d_gene: .; j_gene: TRBJ2-3; abundance: .; v_gene: TRBV7-2; CDR3nt: TGTGCCAGCAGCTTAGCGGTAGGCACAGATACGCAGTATTTT; CDR3aa: CASSLAVGTDTQYF
d_gene: .; j_gene: TRBJ2-5; abundance: .; v_gene: TRBV7-9; CDR3nt: TGTGCCAGCAGCTTAGCTCCGGAGACCCAGTACTTC; CDR3aa: CASSLAPETQYF
d_gene: .; j_gene: TRBJ1-6; abundance: .; v_gene: TRBV6-2/TRBV6-3; CDR3nt: TGTGCCAGCAGTTACAGCGGCCGGGGGTCGAATTCACCCCTCCACTTT; CDR3aa: CASSYSGRGSNSPLHF
d_gene: TRBD1; j_gene: TRBJ1-2; abundance: .; v_gene: TRBV19; CDR3nt: TGTGCCAGTAGTTCTCCGGGACAGGGGGTCTATGGCTACACCTTC; CDR3aa: CASSSPGQGVYGYTF
d_gene: .; j_gene: TRBJ1-5; abundance: once; v_gene: TRBV6-2/TRBV6-3; CDR3nt: TGTGCCAGCAGTCAACCCCTAGGACAGAATCAGCCCCAGCATTTT; CDR3aa: CASSQPLGQNQPQHF
d_gene: TRBD1; j_gene: TRBJ1-6; abundance: .; v_gene: TRBV27; CDR3nt: TGTGCCAGTGGGGGTAACAGGGGTCCTAATTCACCCCTCCACTTT; CDR3aa: CASGGNRGPNSPLHF